A selection of T cell receptor beta chains follows, all from one sample in a study of T cell responses to AZD1222 COVID-19 vaccine. TCRdb's table, derived via immunoSEQ multiplex PCR, lists solely in-frame clones and lacks some. The data hold 150,000 to 200,000 clones, with around 94% observed a single time. Sequenced material: peripheral blood, taken on day 0 of AZD1222 vaccination. Receptors originate from an adult in good health. CDR3s include the opening cysteine and the closing phenylalanine or tryptophan. The order of the fields is D gene, J gene, CDR3 length, clone size, V gene, CDR3 protein, CDR3 DNA. D genes are given only for firm matches. Rows give clone size only sometimes, using once, few, many, or a class for an expanded clone.

. | TRBJ1-2 | 12 | . | TRBV6-1 | CASSESLYGYTF | TGTGCCAGCAGTGAGTCTCTGTATGGCTACACCTTC
. | TRBJ1-1 | 13 | . | TRBV15 | CATARDRQTEAFF | TGTGCCACCGCAAGAGACAGGCAGACTGAAGCTTTCTTT
. | TRBJ2-5 | 16 | . | TRBV3-1/TRBV3-2 | CASSRLLGTVGETQYF | TGTGCCAGCAGCCGACTTTTGGGCACGGTAGGGGAGACCCAGTACTTC
. | TRBJ2-7 | 14 | . | TRBV5-4 | CASSLAGPGVGEYF | TGTGCCAGCAGCTTGGCCGGGCCGGGGGTCGGGGAGTACTTC
TRBD2 | TRBJ2-7 | 15 | . | TRBV18 | CASSPGTSGRDEQYF | TGTGCCAGCTCACCAGGTACTAGCGGGAGGGACGAGCAGTACTTC
TRBD1 | TRBJ2-3 | 12 | few | TRBV11-3 | CASSRQGDTQYF | TGTGCCAGCAGCAGACAGGGGGATACGCAGTATTTT
. | TRBJ2-5 | 14 | . | TRBV6-5 | CASTNYGGQETQYF | TGTGCCAGCACGAATTACGGAGGCCAAGAGACCCAGTACTTC
TRBD1 | TRBJ2-1 | 12 | . | TRBV19 | CASCQGANEQFF | TGTGCCAGTTGTCAGGGGGCAAATGAGCAGTTCTTC
. | TRBJ2-1 | 15 | . | TRBV13 | CASSSLAAMGGEQFF | TGTGCCAGCAGCTCGTTAGCGGCTATGGGAGGTGAGCAGTTCTTC
TRBD1 | TRBJ2-1 | 14 | . | TRBV6-4 | CASSVGQGAEEQFF | TGTGCCAGCAGTGTGGGACAGGGGGCCGAGGAGCAGTTCTTC
TRBD1 | TRBJ2-5 | 14 | . | TRBV10-3 | CAIRWDRYQETQYF | TGTGCCATCAGATGGGACAGGTACCAAGAGACCCAGTACTTC
. | TRBJ1-2 | 12 | . | TRBV5-1 | CASSLENYGYTF | TGCGCCAGCAGCTTGGAGAACTATGGCTACACCTTC
TRBD1 | TRBJ1-1 | 13 | . | TRBV25-1 | CAIDRGLNTEAFF | TGTGCCATCGACAGGGGGTTGAACACTGAAGCTTTCTTT
. | TRBJ1-4 | 14 | . | TRBV30 | CAWSVLWTDEKLFF | TGTGCCTGGAGTGTACTATGGACGGATGAAAAACTGTTTTTT
. | TRBJ1-1 | 14 | . | TRBV30 | CAWSPVAGGSEAFF | TGTGCCTGGAGTCCGGTAGCTGGGGGCTCTGAAGCTTTCTTT
. | TRBJ1-1 | 13 | . | TRBV20-1 | CSASGAANTEAFF | TGCAGTGCTAGTGGGGCGGCGAACACTGAAGCTTTCTTT
. | TRBJ2-2 | 16 | . | TRBV5-1 | CASSFITGGATGELFF | TGCGCCAGCAGCTTTATCACAGGGGGGGCCACCGGGGAGCTGTTTTTT
. | TRBJ2-2 | 12 | once | TRBV7-9 | CASSRNTGELFF | TGTGCCAGCAGCCGGAACACCGGGGAGCTGTTTTTT
TRBD1 | TRBJ1-4 | 15 | . | TRBV4-1 | CASSPQTGTNEKLFF | TGCGCCAGCAGCCCCCAGACAGGGACTAATGAAAAACTGTTTTTT
. | TRBJ1-1 | 13 | . | TRBV9 | CASSPGRTTEAFF | TGTGCCAGCAGCCCCGGAAGGACCACTGAAGCTTTCTTT
. | TRBJ2-7 | 14 | . | TRBV6-2/TRBV6-3 | CASSWETSSYEQYF | TGTGCCAGCAGTTGGGAGACTAGCTCCTACGAGCAGTACTTC
. | TRBJ2-7 | 13 | . | TRBV5-1 | CASSLAESLEQYF | TGCGCCAGCAGCTTGGCCGAGTCCCTCGAGCAGTACTTC
. | TRBJ1-2 | 13 | . | TRBV7-8 | CASSLEGASGYTF | TGTGCCAGCAGCTTAGAGGGCGCATCTGGCTACACCTTC
TRBD2 | TRBJ2-7 | 16 | . | TRBV7-8 | CASSPTLSGFSYEQYF | TGTGCCAGCAGCCCAACCCTTAGCGGGTTCTCCTACGAGCAGTACTTC
. | TRBJ2-6 | 13 | . | TRBV27 | CASRGAGANVLTF | TGTGCCAGCAGGGGAGCCGGGGCCAACGTCCTGACTTTC
. | TRBJ1-3 | 16 | . | TRBV18 | CASSPIGRESGNTIYF | TGTGCCAGCTCACCGATCGGACGGGAATCTGGAAACACCATATATTTT
TRBD1 | TRBJ2-2 | 16 | . | TRBV5-5 | CASSLMDRANTGELFF | TGTGCCAGCAGCTTGATGGACAGGGCTAACACCGGGGAGCTGTTTTTT
. | TRBJ2-3 | 14 | . | TRBV5-4 | CASSPGSARDTQYF | TGTGCCAGCAGCCCCGGGAGCGCGCGAGATACGCAGTATTTT
TRBD1 | TRBJ2-2 | 18 | . | TRBV10-3 | CAIKGTGGVKDLTGELFF | TGTGCCATCAAGGGGACAGGGGGCGTCAAGGATCTCACCGGGGAGCTGTTTTTT
. | TRBJ2-2 | 14 | few | TRBV28 | CASSLVPTGGELFF | TGTGCCAGCAGTTTAGTACCCACCGGAGGGGAGCTGTTTTTT
. | TRBJ2-1 | 11 | . | TRBV7-6 | CASSLSHEQFF | TGTGCCAGCAGCTTATCGCATGAGCAGTTCTTC
. | TRBJ1-1 | 15 | few | TRBV2 | CASSEALRGVTEAFF | TGTGCCAGCAGTGAAGCGCTTCGGGGGGTGACTGAAGCTTTCTTT
. | TRBJ1-1 | 15 | . | TRBV25-1 | CASSEFGEPGFKAFF | TGTGCCAGCAGTGAATTCGGGGAACCTGGATTTAAAGCTTTCTTT
. | TRBJ2-7 | 19 | . | TRBV5-1 | CASSQPVGGAGSLLREQYF | TGCGCCAGCAGCCAACCCGTCGGTGGGGCAGGCTCTCTACTACGCGAGCAGTACTTC
TRBD1 | TRBJ2-2 | 15 | . | TRBV4-2 | CASSRTGQNTGELFF | TGTGCCAGCAGCCGGACAGGGCAGAACACCGGGGAGCTGTTTTTT
. | TRBJ2-7 | 13 | . | TRBV4-2 | CASSQDMLAGQYF | TGTGCCAGCAGCCAAGATATGCTTGCCGGGCAGTACTTC
. | TRBJ2-2 | 15 | . | TRBV4-1 | CASSQRGPDTGELFF | TGCGCCAGCAGCCAACGAGGGCCCGACACCGGGGAGCTGTTTTTT
TRBD2 | TRBJ2-2 | 18 | . | TRBV9 | CASSVAASGRAGTGELFF | TGTGCCAGCAGCGTAGCCGCTAGCGGGAGGGCGGGCACCGGGGAGCTGTTTTTT
. | TRBJ1-5 | 15 | once | TRBV3-1/TRBV3-2 | CASSNSDSRNQPQHF | TGTGCCAGCAGCAATTCCGACAGCCGCAATCAGCCCCAGCATTTT
. | TRBJ1-4 | 16 | . | TRBV5-1 | CASSLEGARTNEKLFF | TGCGCCAGCAGCTTGGAGGGAGCCCGGACTAATGAAAAACTGTTTTTT
. | TRBJ2-1 | 12 | few | TRBV30 | CAWSVIWDEQFF | TGTGCCTGGAGTGTAATTTGGGATGAGCAGTTCTTC
TRBD2 | TRBJ2-7 | 15 | few | TRBV7-9 | CASSLVPAGGSPQYF | TGTGCCAGCAGCTTAGTTCCAGCGGGAGGGTCCCCGCAGTACTTC
. | TRBJ2-1 | 14 | . | TRBV5-1 | CASSFSGTPVEQFF | TGCGCCAGCAGCTTCTCCGGGACCCCCGTTGAGCAGTTCTTC
TRBD1 | TRBJ2-7 | 15 | . | TRBV6-5 | CASSYTGTGLAEQYF | TGTGCCAGCAGTTACACCGGGACAGGGTTGGCCGAGCAGTACTTC
. | TRBJ2-1 | 14 | . | TRBV6-5 | CASTLRGGVNEQFF | TGTGCCAGCACCCTACGGGGAGGAGTCAATGAGCAGTTCTTC
TRBD1 | TRBJ1-3 | 17 | . | TRBV9 | CASSFYGQGVTGNTIYF | TGTGCCAGCAGCTTTTACGGACAGGGGGTTACTGGAAACACCATATATTTT
TRBD1 | TRBJ1-6 | 14 | once | TRBV11-2 | CASSLVGTDFPLHF | TGTGCCAGCAGCTTAGTCGGGACAGATTTCCCCCTCCACTTT
TRBD1 | TRBJ1-5 | 15 | . | TRBV20-1 | CSASLPGQETQPQHF | TGCAGTGCTAGTCTCCCGGGACAGGAAACCCAGCCCCAGCATTTT
TRBD2 | TRBJ2-2 | 15 | few | TRBV9 | CASSPGLAYTGELFF | TGTGCCAGCAGCCCGGGACTAGCGTATACCGGGGAGCTGTTTTTT
. | TRBJ2-3 | 16 | . | TRBV9 | CASSVGRGGTGDTQYF | TGTGCCAGCAGCGTAGGTCGAGGCGGGACCGGGGATACGCAGTATTTT
. | TRBJ1-1 | 14 | . | TRBV7-9 | CASSHRSMNTEAFF | TGTGCCAGCAGCCACAGAAGCATGAACACTGAAGCTTTCTTT
. | TRBJ1-1 | 10 | . | TRBV7-9 | CASSLTEAFF | TGTGCCAGCAGCTTAACTGAAGCTTTCTTT